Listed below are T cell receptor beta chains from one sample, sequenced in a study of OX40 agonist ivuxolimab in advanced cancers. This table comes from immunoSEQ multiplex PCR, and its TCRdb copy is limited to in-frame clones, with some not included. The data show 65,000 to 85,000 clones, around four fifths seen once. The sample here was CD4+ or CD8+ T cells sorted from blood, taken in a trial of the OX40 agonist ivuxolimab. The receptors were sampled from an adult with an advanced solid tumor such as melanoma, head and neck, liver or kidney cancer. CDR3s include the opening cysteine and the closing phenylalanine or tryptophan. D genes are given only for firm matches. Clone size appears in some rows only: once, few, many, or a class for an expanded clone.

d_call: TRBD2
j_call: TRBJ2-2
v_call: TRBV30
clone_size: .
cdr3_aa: CAWTLAGGLGGELFF
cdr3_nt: TGTGCCTGGACTCTAGCGGGAGGCTTAGGCGGGGAGCTGTTTTTT

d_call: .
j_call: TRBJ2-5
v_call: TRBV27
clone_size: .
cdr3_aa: CASSPGTNVKSWQYF
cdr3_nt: TGTGCCAGCAGTCCAGGGACCAACGTCAAGAGTTGGCAGTACTTC

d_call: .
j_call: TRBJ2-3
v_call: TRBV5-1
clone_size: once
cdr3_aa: CASSLPRGSTDTQYF
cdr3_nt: TGCGCCAGCAGCTTGCCTAGAGGGAGCACAGATACGCAGTATTTT

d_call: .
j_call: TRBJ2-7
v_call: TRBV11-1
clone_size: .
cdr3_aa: CASSRQPREQYF
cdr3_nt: TGTGCCAGCAGCAGACAACCTAGGGAGCAGTACTTC

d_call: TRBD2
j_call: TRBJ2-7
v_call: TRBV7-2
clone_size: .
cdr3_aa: CASSLAPGGDSFSYEQYF
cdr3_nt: TGTGCCAGCAGCTTAGCGCCGGGGGGGGACTCCTTCTCCTACGAGCAGTACTTC

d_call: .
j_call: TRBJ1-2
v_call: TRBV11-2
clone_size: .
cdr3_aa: CASSPTMYYTF
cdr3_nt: TGTGCCAGCAGCCCCACCATGTATTACACCTTC

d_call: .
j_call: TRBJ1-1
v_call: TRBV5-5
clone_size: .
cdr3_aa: CASSFVWASTTEAFF
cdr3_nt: TGTGCCAGCAGCTTTGTTTGGGCCTCCACCACTGAAGCTTTCTTT

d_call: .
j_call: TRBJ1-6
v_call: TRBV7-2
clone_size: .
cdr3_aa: CASSFAENSPLHF
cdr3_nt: TGTGCCAGCAGCTTCGCTGAAAATTCACCCCTCCACTTT

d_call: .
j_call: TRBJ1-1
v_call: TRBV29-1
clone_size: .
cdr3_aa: CSGYYPGSEAFF
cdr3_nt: TGCAGCGGGTACTACCCCGGGTCTGAAGCTTTCTTT

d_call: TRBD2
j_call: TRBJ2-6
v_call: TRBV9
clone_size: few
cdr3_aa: CASSMPGLAGFRSGANVLTF
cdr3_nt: TGTGCCAGCAGCATGCCGGGACTAGCGGGATTTCGATCTGGGGCCAACGTCCTGACTTTC

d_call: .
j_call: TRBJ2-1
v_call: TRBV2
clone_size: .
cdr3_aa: CASRTGGLNEQFF
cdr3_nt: TGTGCCAGCCGGACCGGGGGCCTGAATGAGCAGTTCTTC

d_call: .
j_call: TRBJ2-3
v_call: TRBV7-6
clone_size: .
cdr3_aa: CASSQPGDTQYF
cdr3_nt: TGTGCCAGCAGCCAGCCGGGGGATACGCAGTATTTT

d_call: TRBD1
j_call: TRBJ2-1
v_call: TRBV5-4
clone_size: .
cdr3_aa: CASSLPRTGTRNEQFF
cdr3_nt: TGTGCCAGCAGCTTGCCCAGGACAGGGACGCGCAATGAGCAGTTCTTC

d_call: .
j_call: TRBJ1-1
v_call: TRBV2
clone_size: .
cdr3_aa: CASRNFMNTEAFF
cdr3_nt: TGTGCCAGCAGAAACTTCATGAACACTGAAGCTTTCTTT

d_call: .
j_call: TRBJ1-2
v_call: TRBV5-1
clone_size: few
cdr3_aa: CASSLGIMALPTNYGYTF
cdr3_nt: TGCGCCAGCAGCTTGGGGATTATGGCCTTACCCACTAACTATGGCTACACCTTC

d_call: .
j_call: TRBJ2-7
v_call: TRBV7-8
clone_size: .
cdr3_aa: CASSLGPDPTYEQYF
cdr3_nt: TGTGCCAGCAGCTTAGGCCCTGACCCGACCTACGAGCAGTACTTC

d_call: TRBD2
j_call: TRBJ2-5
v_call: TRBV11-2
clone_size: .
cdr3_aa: CASSWGGETQYF
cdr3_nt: TGTGCCAGCAGCTGGGGGGGGGAGACCCAGTACTTC

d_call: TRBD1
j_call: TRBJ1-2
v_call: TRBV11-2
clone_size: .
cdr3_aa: CASSSLDRVTGYTF
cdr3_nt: TGTGCCAGCAGCTCTCTGGACAGGGTGACTGGCTACACCTTC

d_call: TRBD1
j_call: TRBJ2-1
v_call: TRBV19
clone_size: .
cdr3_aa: CASSSTGIPYNEQFF
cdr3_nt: TGTGCCAGTAGTTCGACAGGGATTCCCTACAATGAGCAGTTCTTC

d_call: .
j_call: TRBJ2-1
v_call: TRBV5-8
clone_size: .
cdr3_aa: CASSADLLGQFF
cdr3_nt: TGTGCCAGCAGCGCGGACCTCCTCGGGCAGTTCTTC

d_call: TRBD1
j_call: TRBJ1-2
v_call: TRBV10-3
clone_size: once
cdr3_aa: CAIGQGAFGYTF
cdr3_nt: TGTGCCATTGGACAGGGGGCTTTTGGCTACACCTTC

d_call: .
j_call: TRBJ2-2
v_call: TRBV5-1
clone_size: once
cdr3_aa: CASSSGRNTGELFF
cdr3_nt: TGCGCCAGCAGCTCCGGGCGGAACACCGGGGAGCTGTTTTTT

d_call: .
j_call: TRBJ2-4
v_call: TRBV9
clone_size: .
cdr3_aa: CARHTGVKRNIQYF
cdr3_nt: TGTGCCCGACACACCGGGGTTAAGAGGAACATTCAGTACTTC

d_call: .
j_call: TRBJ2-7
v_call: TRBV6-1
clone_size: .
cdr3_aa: CASTPEGAYEQYF
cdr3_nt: TGTGCCAGCACCCCCGAGGGGGCCTACGAGCAGTACTTC

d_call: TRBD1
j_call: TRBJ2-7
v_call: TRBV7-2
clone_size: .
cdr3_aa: CASSSRQGGYEQYF
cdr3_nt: TGTGCCAGCAGCTCCAGACAGGGGGGCTACGAGCAGTACTTC

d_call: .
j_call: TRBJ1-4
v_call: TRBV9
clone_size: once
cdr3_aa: CASSAASGPTEKLFF
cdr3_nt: TGTGCCAGCAGCGCTGCCTCGGGACCTACTGAAAAACTGTTTTTT

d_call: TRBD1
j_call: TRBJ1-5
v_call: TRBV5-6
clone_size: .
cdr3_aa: CASSWGTASTQHF
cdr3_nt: TGTGCCAGCAGCTGGGGGACAGCCTCTACCCAGCATTTT

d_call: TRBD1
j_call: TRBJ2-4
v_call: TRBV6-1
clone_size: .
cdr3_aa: CASSPPGQAQKGYF
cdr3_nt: TGTGCCAGCAGTCCCCCGGGACAGGCACAAAAAGGGTACTTC

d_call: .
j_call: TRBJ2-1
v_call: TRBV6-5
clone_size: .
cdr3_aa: CASSPDRSNEQFF
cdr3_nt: TGTGCCAGCAGTCCCGACAGAAGCAATGAGCAGTTCTTC

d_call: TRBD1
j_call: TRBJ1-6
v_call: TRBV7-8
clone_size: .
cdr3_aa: CASSFGRGRDNSPLHF
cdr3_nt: TGTGCCAGCAGCTTTGGCAGGGGGCGAGATAATTCACCCCTCCACTTT

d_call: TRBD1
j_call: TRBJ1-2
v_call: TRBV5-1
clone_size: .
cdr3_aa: CASTSWGDRGGYTF
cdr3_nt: TGCGCCAGCACTTCTTGGGGAGACAGGGGTGGCTACACCTTC

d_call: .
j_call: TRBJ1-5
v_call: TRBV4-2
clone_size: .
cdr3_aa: CASSPPGDSNQPQHF
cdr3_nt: TGTGCCAGCAGCCCACCGGGGGATAGCAATCAGCCCCAGCATTTT

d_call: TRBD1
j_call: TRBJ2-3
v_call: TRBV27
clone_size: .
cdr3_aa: CASSLRPGQGSFVSTDTQYF
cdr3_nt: TGTGCCAGCAGTCTTAGACCGGGACAGGGAAGTTTTGTTAGCACAGATACGCAGTATTTT

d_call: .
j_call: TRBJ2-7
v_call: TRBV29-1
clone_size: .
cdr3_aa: CSVADGDVIYIQYF
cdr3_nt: TGCAGCGTTGCGGATGGGGACGTCATCTATATTCAGTACTTC

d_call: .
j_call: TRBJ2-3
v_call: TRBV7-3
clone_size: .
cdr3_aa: CASSSYSGTQYF
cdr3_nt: TGTGCCAGCAGCTCCTACTCGGGTACGCAGTATTTT

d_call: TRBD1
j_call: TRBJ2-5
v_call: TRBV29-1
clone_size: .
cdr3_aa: CSHRGRQETQYF
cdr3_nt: TGCAGCCACAGGGGCAGACAAGAGACCCAGTACTTC

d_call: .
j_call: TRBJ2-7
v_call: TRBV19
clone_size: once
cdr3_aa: CASSITQEAGSYEQYF
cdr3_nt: TGTGCCAGTAGTATCACTCAGGAAGCGGGCTCCTACGAGCAGTACTTC

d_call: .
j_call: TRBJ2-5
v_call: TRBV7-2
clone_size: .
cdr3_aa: CASSLSHQETQYF
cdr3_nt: TGTGCCAGCAGCTTAAGCCATCAAGAGACCCAGTACTTC

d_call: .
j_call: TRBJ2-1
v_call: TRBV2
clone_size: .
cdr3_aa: CASRGGTQYNEQFF
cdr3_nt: TGTGCCAGCAGGGGGGGAACGCAATACAATGAGCAGTTCTTC

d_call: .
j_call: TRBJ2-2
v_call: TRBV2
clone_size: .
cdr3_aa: CASIRARDGELFF
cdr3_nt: TGTGCCAGCATACGGGCGAGAGACGGGGAGCTGTTTTTT

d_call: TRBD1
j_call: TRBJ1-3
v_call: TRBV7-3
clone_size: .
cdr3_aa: CASSLWGTGTGNTIYF
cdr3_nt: TGTGCCAGCAGCTTGTGGGGGACAGGGACTGGAAACACCATATATTTT

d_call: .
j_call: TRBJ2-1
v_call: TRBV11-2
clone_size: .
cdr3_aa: CASSLFDEQFF
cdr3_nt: TGTGCCAGCAGCTTATTCGATGAGCAGTTCTTC

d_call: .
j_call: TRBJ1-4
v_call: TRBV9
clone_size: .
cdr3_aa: CASSLDSANEKLFF
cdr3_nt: TGTGCCAGCAGCCTAGACAGCGCTAATGAAAAACTGTTTTTT

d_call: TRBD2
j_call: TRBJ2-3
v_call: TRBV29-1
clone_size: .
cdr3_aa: CSVEARTSGGTDTQYF
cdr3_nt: TGCAGCGTTGAGGCTCGGACTAGCGGTGGCACAGATACGCAGTATTTT

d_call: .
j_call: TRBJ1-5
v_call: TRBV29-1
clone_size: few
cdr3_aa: CSVGEGSNQPQHF
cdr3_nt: TGCAGCGTTGGAGAGGGTAGCAATCAGCCCCAGCATTTT

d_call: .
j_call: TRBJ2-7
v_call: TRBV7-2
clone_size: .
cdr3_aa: CASSLLGGGEQYF
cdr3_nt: TGTGCCAGCAGCTTATTGGGGGGAGGCGAGCAGTACTTC